The entry that follows covers one T cell receptor (beta chain) sequence. The target of this receptor is not known. No base quality values were provided; no much bigger clone lies one nucleotide off. The immunoSEQ Assay was used to sequence TCR beta CDR3 regions from DNA. Under the source paper's analysis protocol: T cell density was computed as TCR beta template counts normalized to usable DNA estimated by amplifying housekeeping genes. The preseqR package was used to estimate richness by extrapolating to 400,000 templates for PBMC samples and to 120,000 templates for tissue samples. Clonality was defined by subtracting Pielou's evenness from one. Tissue-enriched TCRs were identified through differential abundance testing performed on productive amino-acid clonotypes, with a minimum total count of 5 and an alpha of 0.1. Repertoire overlap between compartments was quantified with the Jaccard Index and Morisita Overlap Index. GLIPH grouped TCR beta CDR3s together with public tetramer-defined viral CDR3s, and a viral motif had to include at least three viral sequences and show V-gene enrichment. In its TCRdb copy, this immuneACCESS table keeps in-frame sequences only and misses some clones. Where compared with another copy, unresolved V genes explain less than half of these, and the others have no known cause. V and J calls and clone size come straight from that table; D and trimming were deduced from the DNA. This sample is represented by around 78,000 clones; 80% of them were singletons. 8% to 10% of the sample is held by the ten biggest clonotypes.

The CDR1 and CDR2 encoded by the germline V gene are SGDLS and YYNGEE. Inclusive of the bounding cysteine and phenylalanine, the CDR3 is 13 residues long. Left in the record is the CDR3 DNA by itself, 39 bases read in frame from the first base. The germline V end is reduced by 2 bases and the J end by 8 bases; junction bases left unmatched: 5. At diagnosis, peripheral blood, uninvolved tumor-adjacent lung and tumor were collected and were preserved as a mix of fresh-frozen and FFPE material. For TCR repertoire profiling, the blood samples were analyzed as peripheral blood mononuclear cells. This sample is drawn from a study of T cells in localized non-small cell lung cancer (TCRdb year 2020). Regarding the study in general: The study examined T cell repertoires in under 300 patients with early-stage NSCLC and compared tumors with uninvolved tumor-adjacent lungs. Of the NSCLC patients, approximately 130 were male and roughly 110 were female, and the mean age was around 66 years. The cohort was made up of approximately 250 treatment-naive NSCLC patients whose localized lung tumors had been resected. What the research found in general, with its limitations: The highest T cell clonality was observed in uninvolved tumor-adjacent lung, where clonality exceeded that of tumor, suggesting that antigenic responses were more focused in uninvolved tumor-adjacent lung. Longer overall survival was associated with higher blood T cell density, whereas shorter survival was associated with higher adjacent-lung clonality. Of the top 100 tumor clones, a median of roughly 56 were detected in paired uninvolved adjacent lung; around 30 were also among that lung's top 100. Because of the exploratory design, TCR variables were selected using unadjusted p-values without false-discovery rate correction. Because multi-region sequencing of the tumors was not done, intratumor heterogeneity could not be ruled out.

This TCR was sampled from an older female donor with stage I lung adenocarcinoma. Sample: peripheral blood, taken before any cancer treatment. This chain is built from TRBV9 and TRBJ1-2, with TRBD1 matching 8 junction bases. The CDR3 protein sequence reads: CASSVQGARGYTF. The nucleotides are TGTGCCAGCAGCGTCCAGGGGGCGCGGGGCTACACCTTC.